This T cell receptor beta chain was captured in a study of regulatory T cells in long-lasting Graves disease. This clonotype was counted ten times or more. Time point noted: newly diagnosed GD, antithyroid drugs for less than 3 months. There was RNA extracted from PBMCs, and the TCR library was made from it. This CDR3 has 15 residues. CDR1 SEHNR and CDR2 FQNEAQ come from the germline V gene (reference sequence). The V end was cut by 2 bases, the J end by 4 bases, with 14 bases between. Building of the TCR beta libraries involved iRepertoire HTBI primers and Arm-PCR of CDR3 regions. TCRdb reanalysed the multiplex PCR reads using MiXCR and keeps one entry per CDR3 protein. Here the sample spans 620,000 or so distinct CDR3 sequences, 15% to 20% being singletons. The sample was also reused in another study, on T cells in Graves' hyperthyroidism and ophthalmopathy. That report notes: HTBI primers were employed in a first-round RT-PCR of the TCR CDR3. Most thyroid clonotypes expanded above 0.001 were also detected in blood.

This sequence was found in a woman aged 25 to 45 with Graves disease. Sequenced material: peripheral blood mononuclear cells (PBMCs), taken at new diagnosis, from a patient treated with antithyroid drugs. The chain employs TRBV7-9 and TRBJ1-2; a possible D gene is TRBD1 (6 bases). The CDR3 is CASSLQGFLLYGYTF. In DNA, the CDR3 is TGTGCCAGCAGCTTACAGGGGTTCCTGCTCTATGGCTACACCTTC. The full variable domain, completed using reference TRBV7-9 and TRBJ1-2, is DTGVSQNPRHKITKRGQNVTFRCDPISEHNRLYWYRQTLGQGPEFLTYFQNEAQLEKSRLLSDRFSAERPKGSFSTLEIQRTEQGDSAMYLCASSLQGFLLYGYTFGSGTRLTVV.